This TCR beta chain comes out of a study of shared clonotypes between healthy human individuals. The study's findings and limits: Unshared clonotypes carried lower generation probabilities than those common to all four donors. Clonotype sharing levels among donors were expected to vary with sequencing depth. Generally, naive subsets came out with larger estimated richness than memory subsets.

V shed 3 bases, J shed 7 bases, and the junction held 14 bases outside the gene matches. Germline V lookup: CDR1 SGHNT, CDR2 YYREEE (reference sequence). The CDR3 is made up of 16 amino acids. Notes on this clone: Its target is unknown.

Using immunoSEQ multiplex PCR, the repertoire was profiled, and TCRdb retains in-frame clones only, with some absent. The table lists 2.3 million or so clones, 85% to 95% of them singletons. Donors comprised only Caucasian adults living in Nashville, Tennessee. The TCR originated in a man younger than 35 in good health. Some clones in this sample may be carry-over from other donors' samples. The gene calls are TRBV5-4 and TRBJ2-7; TRBD1 matches at 9 bases. The sequencing sample was made of naive CD4+ T cells from PBMCs. Subset: CD45RA+ positively selected. CDR3 protein: CASSYPGAGTGREQYF. The CDR3 coding sequence is TGTGCCAGCAGCTACCCCGGAGCCGGGACAGGGAGGGAGCAGTACTTC.